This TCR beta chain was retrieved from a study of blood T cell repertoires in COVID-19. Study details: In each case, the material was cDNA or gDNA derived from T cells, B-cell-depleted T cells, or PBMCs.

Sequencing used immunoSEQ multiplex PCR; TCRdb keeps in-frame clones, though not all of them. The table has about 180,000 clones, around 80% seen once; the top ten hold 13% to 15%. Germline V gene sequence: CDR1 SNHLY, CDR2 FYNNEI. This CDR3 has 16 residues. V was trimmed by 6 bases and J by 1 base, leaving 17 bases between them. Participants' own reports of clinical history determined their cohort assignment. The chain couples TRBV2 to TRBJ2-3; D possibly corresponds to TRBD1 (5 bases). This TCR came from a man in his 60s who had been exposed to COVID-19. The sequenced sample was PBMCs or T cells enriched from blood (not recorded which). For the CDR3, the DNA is TGTGCCAGCAGCCCAGACAGCCCTAAGGGCACAGATACGCAGTATTTT. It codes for CASSPDSPKGTDTQYF. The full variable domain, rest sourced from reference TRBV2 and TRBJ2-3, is EPEVTQTPSHQVTQMGQEVILRCVPISNHLYFYWYRQILGQKVEFLVSFYNNEISEKSEIFDDQFSVERPDGSNFTLKIRSTKLEDSAMYFCASSPDSPKGTDTQYFGPGTRLTVL.